The 21 T cell receptor beta chains below come from one sample, sequenced in a study of blood T cell repertoires in COVID-19. Assay used: immunoSEQ multiplex PCR; TCRdb lists only in-frame clones, some missing. The sample has around 310,000 clones, about 90% seen once. Sequences were obtained from PBMCs or T cells enriched from blood (not recorded which). The receptors here all came from a woman in her 30s who had recovered from COVID-19.

The J gene is TRBJ2-7, the V gene TRBV7-2; 10 bases line up with TRBD2. Trimming cost V 5 bases and J 7 bases; bases outside gene matches: 11. This CDR3 is 15 amino acids long. Germline V lookup: CDR1 SGHTA, CDR2 FQGNSA. This CDR3 is CASSHTSGEVGEQYF. Here the CDR3 DNA reads TGTGCCAGCAGCCACACTAGCGGGGAAGTTGGGGAGCAGTACTTC.

This rearrangement joins TRBV28 to TRBJ2-1; TRBD2 agrees at 9 bases. With V trimmed by 5 bases and J by 2 bases, 1 base remained unmatched. There are 14 residues in the CDR3. Germline assignment: CDR1 MDHEN and CDR2 SYDVKM. DNA for the CDR3: TGTGCCAGCAGTCGACTAGCGGCCTACAATGAGCAGTTCTTC. This encodes CASSRLAAYNEQFF.

V is TRBV27 and J is TRBJ1-5; 9 nucleotides align to TRBD1. Germline V CDR1 and CDR2: MNHEY, SMNVEV (reference sequence). The CDR3 length is 16 residues. V was clipped by 7 bases and J by 3 bases; unmatched bases: 10. The CDR3 region is CASKLQGALFNQPQHF. CDR3 nucleotide sequence: TGTGCCAGCAAGCTACAGGGGGCCTTATTCAATCAGCCCCAGCATTTT.

This chain uses TRBV5-1 with TRBJ1-6, with D possibly being TRBD1 (6 bases). The CDR3 runs 14 residues. V lost 8 bases to trimming and J lost 0 bases, with 9 bases between them. Germline V CDR1 and CDR2: SGHRS, YFSETQ. CDR3 sequence reads: CARTGSSYNSPLHF. CDR3 bases: TGCGCCAGGACAGGAAGCTCCTATAATTCACCCCTCCACTTT.

This chain joins TRBV18 and TRBJ2-1; 8 positions match TRBD2. The CDR3 totals 15 residues. V was clipped by 2 bases and J by 7 bases; unmatched bases: 7. Germline CDR1 and CDR2: KGHSH and LQKENI. DNA of the CDR3: TGTGCCAGCTCACCAAGCGGGGGCGAGGGGAATGAGCAGTTCTTC. Translation: CASSPSGGEGNEQFF. Full variable domain (rest looked up from reference TRBV18 and TRBJ2-1): NAGVMQNPRHLVRRRGQEARLRCSPMKGHSHVYWYRQLPEEGLKFMVYLQKENIIDESGMPKERFSAEFPKEGPSILRIQQVVRGDSAAYFCASSPSGGEGNEQFFGPGTRLTVL.

This clone was recorded a few times. The J gene is TRBJ2-4, the V gene TRBV6-5; TRBD2 is a possible D gene (6 bases). The CDR3 totals 15 residues. Per the germline V gene, CDR1 is MNHEY and CDR2 is SVGAGI. V was pared by 6 bases and J by 6 bases, with 18 bases between. The DNA for the CDR3 is TGTGCCAGCAGATTGGGGCGGCGGGACGGAAACATTCAGTACTTC. Its protein product is CASRLGRRDGNIQYF.

The chain combines TRBV6-5 with TRBJ1-2, with TRBD1 identical over 10 bases. The CDR3 extends over 13 amino acids. The trim removed 6 bases at V and 8 bases at J, leaving 6 bases unmatched. Germline assignment: CDR1 MNHEY and CDR2 SVGAGI. CDR3 sequence (DNA): TGTGCCAGCAGGGACAGGGGGTCGGGAGGCTACACCTTC. Its translation is CASRDRGSGGYTF.

The genes are TRBV7-9 and TRBJ1-5; 10 nucleotides agree with TRBD1. CDR1 and CDR2 (germline): SEHNR, FQNEAQ (reference sequence). The CDR3 sequence is 15 residues long. V shed 3 bases and J 7 bases; nucleotides not matched to a gene: 6. The CDR3 spells CASSLGTGEGQPQHF. The CDR3 DNA follows: TGTGCCAGCAGCTTGGGGACAGGGGAAGGGCAGCCCCAGCATTTT.

The chain couples TRBV5-5 to TRBJ1-1; D unresolved. This CDR3 is 14 amino acids long. Trimming removed 0 bases at V and 0 bases at J, with 6 bases between. Germline-derived CDR1 and CDR2 are SGHKS and YYEKEE (reference sequence). The CDR3 loop is CASSLGAVNTEAFF. CDR3 nucleotide sequence: TGTGCCAGCAGCTTGGGTGCAGTGAACACTGAAGCTTTCTTT.

The chain combines TRBV27 with TRBJ2-7; 9 bases match TRBD1. The CDR3 spans 14 residues. Per the germline V gene, CDR1 is MNHEY and CDR2 is SMNVEV (reference sequence). Trimming at V came to 2 bases and at J to 2 bases, leaving 1 base not matched to a gene. The CDR3 region has the DNA TGTGCCAGCAGTTTAAGGGACAGGGCCTACGAGCAGTACTTC. As protein: CASSLRDRAYEQYF.

V gene TRBV9 combines with J gene TRBJ1-1, with D maybe TRBD1 (5 bases). With 1 base removed from V and 5 bases from J, the gap between germline ends came to 12 bases. Germline V gene lookup returns CDR1 SGDLS and CDR2 YYNGEE. The CDR3 runs 14 residues. The CDR3 region is CASSVQGTLTEAFF. The CDR3 DNA reads as TGTGCCAGCAGCGTACAGGGTACCTTGACTGAAGCTTTCTTT.

The count of this clone is one. V gene TRBV28 combines with J gene TRBJ1-2, with D tentatively TRBD1 (6 bases). Trimming took 4 bases from V and 4 from J, leaving 13 bases between them. The CDR3 consists of 14 residues. Per germline, CDR1 MDHEN and CDR2 SYDVKM. Here the CDR3 reads CASSSLTGFYGYTF. The CDR3 DNA is TGTGCCAGCAGTTCTCTTACAGGGTTCTATGGCTACACCTTC.

The genes are TRBV6-5 and TRBJ2-1; 14 bases align to TRBD2. Germline CDR1 and CDR2: MNHEY and SVGAGI. The CDR3 contains 15 residues. The trim removed 7 bases at V and 7 bases at J, leaving 6 bases unmatched. DNA for the CDR3: TGTGCCAGCACCCCAGGACTAGCGGGAGGAAATGAGCAGTTCTTC. It encodes CASTPGLAGGNEQFF.

This chain joins TRBV24-1 and TRBJ2-1; maybe TRBD1 (6 bases). Trimming stripped 4 bases from V and 3 bases from J, with 18 bases between. CDR3 size: 17 residues. CDR1 is KGHDR, CDR2 SFDVKD, per germline. The CDR3 region is CATSDPRTAPNYNEQFF. The CDR3 DNA reads TGTGCCACCAGTGACCCCAGGACAGCACCAAACTACAATGAGCAGTTCTTC.

V is TRBV30 and J is TRBJ1-4; TRBD1 agrees at 9 bases. The CDR3 length is 14 residues. CDR1 is GTSNPN and CDR2 is SVGIG in the germline V gene (reference sequence). The J segment lost 5 bases and the V segment lost 3 bases, leaving 4 bases of the junction unmatched. The CDR3, as DNA: TGTGCCTGGAGGGGACAGGGTACAAATGAAAAACTGTTTTTT. Translation: CAWRGQGTNEKLFF.

CDR3 sequence: CASSEARLAGKETQYF. The DNA for the CDR3 is TGTGCCAGCAGTGAAGCCCGACTAGCGGGAAAAGAGACCCAGTACTTC. The chain recombines TRBV2 with TRBJ2-5; 11 positions match TRBD2. Per germline, CDR1 SNHLY and CDR2 FYNNEI. The trim removed 0 bases at V and 3 bases at J, leaving 3 bases unmatched. This CDR3 region has 16 residues.

This rearrangement joins TRBV29-1 to TRBJ2-1, with 7 nucleotides matching TRBD2. The CDR3 covers 16 residues. CDR1 is SQVTM and CDR2 is ANQGSEA in the germline V gene. V lost 1 base, J lost 1 base, and 7 bases stayed unmatched. The CDR3 spells CSVEGGGRGSYNEQFF. The CDR3 DNA sequence: TGCAGCGTTGAAGGGGGCGGGAGAGGGTCCTACAATGAGCAGTTCTTC.

The J gene is TRBJ2-1, the V gene TRBV28, with 11 bases fitting TRBD1. Trimming took 7 bases from V and 8 from J; bases not matched to a gene: 22. The germline CDR1 and CDR2 sequences are MDHEN and SYDVKM. CDR3 size: 19 residues. The CDR3 reads CASKTPAVYDGQGADEQFF. In DNA, the CDR3 is TGTGCCAGCAAGACTCCAGCAGTTTATGACGGACAGGGGGCGGATGAGCAGTTCTTC.

This clone was found once. V gene TRBV25-1 combines with J gene TRBJ1-2; a weak D match, TRBD1 (5 bases). Trimming removed 4 bases from V and 2 bases from J, with 11 bases in between. This CDR3 has 14 amino acids. Germline CDR1 is MGHDK and CDR2 is SYGVNS. The DNA of the CDR3 is TGTGCCAGCAGTGGAATGACAGACAACTATGGCTACACCTTC. It encodes CASSGMTDNYGYTF.

The J gene is TRBJ1-4, the V gene TRBV15; a possible D gene is TRBD1 (6 bases). With 2 bases removed from V and 5 bases from J, the gap between germline ends came to 18 bases. The CDR3 spans 17 residues. CDR1 is LNHNV and CDR2 is YYDKDF in the germline V gene (reference sequence). The CDR3 sequence is CATSRYRSGTKNEKLFF. The CDR3 DNA sequence: TGTGCCACCAGCAGATACAGATCTGGGACAAAAAATGAAAAACTGTTTTTT.

CDR3 sequence (DNA): TGCGCCAGCAGCTTGGGAGGACTAGCGGGAGAAGGTGAGCAGTTCTTC. Translating gives CASSLGGLAGEGEQFF. This chain joins TRBV5-1 and TRBJ2-1, with TRBD2 identical over 13 bases. This CDR3 has 16 residues. In germline, CDR1 is SGHRS, CDR2 YFSETQ. Germline trimming cut 0 bases from V and 9 bases from J; bases unmatched to any gene: 6.